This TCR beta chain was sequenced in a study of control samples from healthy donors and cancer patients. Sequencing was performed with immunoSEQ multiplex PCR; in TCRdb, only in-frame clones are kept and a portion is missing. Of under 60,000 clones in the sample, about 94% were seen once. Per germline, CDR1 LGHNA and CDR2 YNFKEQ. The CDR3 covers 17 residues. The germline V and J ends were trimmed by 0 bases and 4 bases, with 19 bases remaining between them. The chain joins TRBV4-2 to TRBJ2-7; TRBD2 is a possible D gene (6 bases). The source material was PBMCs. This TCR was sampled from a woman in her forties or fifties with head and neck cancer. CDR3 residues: CASSQDLPPGRRYEQYF. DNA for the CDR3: TGTGCCAGCAGCCAAGATCTACCCCCAGGGAGGCGGTACGAGCAGTACTTC.